The rows below give T cell receptor beta chains drawn from one sample of a study of blood T cell repertoires in COVID-19. Profiled with immunoSEQ multiplex PCR; TCRdb holds only in-frame clones, not every one. The table lists fewer than 500,000 clones, 80% to 90% of them singletons, with 1% to 1.3% in the top ten. Specimen: PBMCs or T cells enriched from blood (not recorded which). All receptors come from a man aged 25 to 40 who had recovered from COVID-19. Both conserved end residues are part of each CDR3. D genes are given only for firm matches. Clone size is given for some rows only: seen once, a few or many times, or a class if the clone is expanded.

J,size,D,V,CDR3,DNA
TRBJ1-2,.,TRBD1,TRBV5-8,CASSLLIGQAYGYTF,TGTGCCAGCAGCCTCCTCATCGGACAGGCCTATGGCTACACCTTC
TRBJ2-3,once,TRBD1,TRBV10-1,CASSPLASGGAGTDTQYF,TGCGCCAGCAGTCCTTTGGCCTCAGGGGGCGCGGGCACAGATACGCAGTATTTT
TRBJ2-1,.,TRBD2,TRBV4-1,CASSPGMRTSGSGEQFF,TGCGCCAGCAGCCCCGGGATGAGGACTAGCGGGTCCGGTGAGCAGTTCTTC
TRBJ2-1,.,TRBD2,TRBV7-3,CASSFRGTSGKQFF,TGTGCCAGCAGCTTCCGGGGGACTAGCGGGAAGCAGTTCTTC
TRBJ2-3,.,TRBD2,TRBV19,CASSISGVSGDTQYF,TGTGCCAGTAGTATTAGCGGGGTCTCTGGGGATACGCAGTATTTT
TRBJ1-5,.,TRBD1,TRBV18,CASSPTGVGQPQHF,TGTGCCAGCTCACCCACAGGGGTCGGGCAGCCCCAGCATTTT
TRBJ2-7,few,TRBD2,TRBV19,CASAGLAGNFYEQYF,TGTGCCAGTGCCGGACTAGCGGGAAATTTTTACGAGCAGTACTTC
TRBJ2-1,.,.,TRBV21-1,CASSKGKGERGNEQFF,TGTGCCAGCAGCAAGGGAAAGGGAGAGCGGGGCAATGAGCAGTTCTTC
TRBJ2-3,.,TRBD2,TRBV7-2,CASSPLAVVDTQYF,TGTGCCAGCAGCCCACTAGCGGTTGTAGATACGCAGTATTTT
TRBJ2-1,.,TRBD2,TRBV28,CASKRYGTSGFNEQFF,TGTGCCAGCAAAAGGTATGGGACTAGCGGTTTCAATGAGCAGTTCTTC